Presented here are 22 T cell receptor beta chains from one specimen sequenced in a study of cytomegalovirus exposure and HLA in healthy donors. Some clones are missing from TCRdb's copy, which holds only in-frame ones; the method was immunoSEQ multiplex PCR. The data show approximately 220,000 clones, 80% to 85% seen once. The sequenced sample was PBMCs. The receptor source for this set is a young woman in good health and CMV-seropositive.

This chain links TRBV28 with TRBJ2-2, with D perhaps given as TRBD1 or TRBD2 (5 bases each). The CDR3 consists of 13 residues. The germline V and J ends were trimmed by 6 bases and 6 bases, with 11 bases remaining between them. Germline loops: CDR1 MDHEN, CDR2 SYDVKM. CDR3 in amino acids: CASRLRDAGELFF. CDR3 DNA sequence: TGTGCCAGCAGACTTAGGGACGCCGGGGAGCTGTTTTTT.

The chain joins TRBV30 to TRBJ1-1; the D is unclear. Germline lookup yields CDR1 GTSNPN and CDR2 SVGIG (reference sequence). The CDR3 is made up of 12 amino acids. V lost 4 bases and J 0 bases, leaving 6 bases between the germline ends. CDR3 amino acids: CAWKRMNTEAFF. Here the CDR3 DNA reads TGTGCCTGGAAACGGATGAACACTGAAGCTTTCTTT. The variable domain in full, with the rest retrieved from reference TRBV30 and TRBJ1-1, is SQTIHQWPATLVQPVGSPLSLECTVEGTSNPNLYWYRQAAGRGLQLLFYSVGIGQISSEVPQNLSASRPQDRQFILSSKKLLLSDSGFYLCAWKRMNTEAFFGQGTRLTVV.

V and J are TRBV6-1 and TRBJ2-7; D remains unclear. Germline CDR1 and CDR2: MNHNS and SASEGT. The V gene lost 1 base and the J gene lost 1 base, with 8 bases spanning the gap. This CDR3 has 14 amino acids. The CDR3 nucleotides are TGTGCCAGCAGTGAAGAAGCTGAATCCTACGAGCAGTACTTC. Amino acid sequence: CASSEEAESYEQYF.

This clone came up once. V is TRBV6-5 and J is TRBJ2-3, with a possible D match to TRBD2 (7 bases). This CDR3 has 16 residues. Germline V gene sequence: CDR1 MNHEY, CDR2 SVGAGI. Trimming cost V 0 bases and J 4 bases, with 14 bases left between them. CDR3 DNA: TGTGCCAGCAGTTACTCGGGGGCGGGAGAGGCAGATACGCAGTATTTT. Amino acid sequence: CASSYSGAGEADTQYF.

V is TRBV2 and J is TRBJ2-2; maybe TRBD2 (6 bases). Germline CDR1 SNHLY, CDR2 FYNNEI. V was cut by 6 bases and J by 7 bases, with 18 bases left in between. The CDR3 is made up of 15 amino acids. The CDR3 coding sequence is TGTGCCAGCAGATACCAGGCTAGCGAAGGCGGGGAGCTGTTTTTT. Translated, it gives CASRYQASEGGELFF.

J is TRBJ1-4 and V is TRBV4-1, with TRBD1 matching over 10 bases. This CDR3 contains 15 residues. The V and J ends lost 6 bases and 9 bases, in that order; junction bases with no gene match: 10. Germline values: CDR1 MGHRA, CDR2 YSYEKL. This CDR3 is CASRPPGQGMKKLFF. DNA of the CDR3: TGCGCCAGCAGGCCACCGGGACAGGGGATGAAAAAACTGTTTTTT.

The rearrangement links TRBV27 to TRBJ2-2, with D possibly being TRBD1 (6 bases). Per the germline V gene, CDR1 is MNHEY and CDR2 is SMNVEV (reference sequence). CDR3 length: 16 amino acids. The V gene lost 5 bases and the J gene lost 6 bases, with 19 bases spanning the gap. CDR3 DNA: TGTGCCAGCAGTACGCACCTCCGGACAGTTGCCGGGGAGCTGTTTTTT. It codes for CASSTHLRTVAGELFF.

V gene TRBV27 combines with J gene TRBJ2-1, with 9 bases lining up with TRBD1. V lost 0 bases, J lost 4 bases, and 7 bases stayed unmatched. The length of the CDR3 is 17 residues. The V gene's germline CDR1 is MNHEY and CDR2 SMNVEV (reference sequence). CDR3 region: CASSLSSGDRVYNEQFF. The DNA for the CDR3 is TGTGCCAGCAGTTTATCAAGCGGGGACAGGGTTTACAATGAGCAGTTCTTC.

The chain carries TRBV30 and TRBJ2-5, with a weak D call TRBD1 (6 bases). The CDR3 length is 12 residues. Trimming removed 6 bases at V and 1 base at J, with 9 bases between. Germline CDR1 is GTSNPN and CDR2 is SVGIG (reference sequence). The CDR3 DNA sequence: TGTGCCTGCAGGACAGTCCAAGAGACCCAGTACTTC. Its translation is CACRTVQETQYF.

The V gene is TRBV7-6, the J gene TRBJ2-6; D possibly corresponds to TRBD1 (6 bases). Trimming stripped 1 base from V and 4 bases from J, with 11 bases between. This CDR3 region has 16 residues. Germline V CDR1 and CDR2: SGHVS, FNYEAQ. This CDR3 reads CASSLVLGAGANVLTF. The CDR3 region has the DNA TGTGCCAGCAGCTTAGTTCTGGGGGCCGGGGCCAACGTCCTGACTTTC.

The count of this clone is one. The V gene is TRBV28, the J gene TRBJ2-7; 9 nucleotides align to TRBD2. The CDR3 length is 13 residues. The germline V gene encodes CDR1 MDHEN and CDR2 SYDVKM. V lost 8 bases, J lost 2 bases, and 4 bases stayed unmatched. The CDR3 bases are TGTGCCAGCGGGCGGGGGGGTCCCTACGAGCAGTACTTC. Its protein is CASGRGGPYEQYF.

The rearrangement joins TRBV9 to TRBJ2-2, with 7 bases identical to TRBD2. This CDR3 is 15 amino acids long. The germline gives CDR1 SGDLS, CDR2 YYNGEE. The V gene end was trimmed by 0 bases and the J gene end by 5 bases; junction bases not matched to a gene: 4. The CDR3 DNA reads as TGTGCCAGCAGCGTAGCTAGCGGTCGGACCGGGGAGCTGTTTTTT. Protein: CASSVASGRTGELFF. The complete variable domain, with remaining parts taken from reference TRBV9 and TRBJ2-2, reads DSGVTQTPKHLITATGQRVTLRCSPRSGDLSVYWYQQSLDQGLQFLIQYYNGEERAKGNILERFSAQQFPDLHSELNLSSLELGDSALYFCASSVASGRTGELFFGEGSRLTVL.

V gene TRBV11-3 combines with J gene TRBJ2-1, with no clear D. The length of the CDR3 is 14 residues. V shed 1 base and J shed 5 bases, with 9 bases lying between them. Germline V gene lookup returns CDR1 SGHNT and CDR2 YENEEA. CDR3 loop: CASSLVATNNEQFF. CDR3 nucleotides: TGTGCCAGCAGCTTAGTTGCGACAAACAATGAGCAGTTCTTC.

The sample holds one count of this clone. The genes are TRBV30 and TRBJ1-1, with 7 bases aligning to TRBD1. The CDR3 is 13 amino acids. V was pared by 2 bases and J by 3 bases, with 3 bases of the junction left unmatched. Germline-derived CDR1 and CDR2 are GTSNPN and SVGIG (reference sequence). The chain's CDR3 is CAWSRGTDTEAFF. For the CDR3, the DNA is TGTGCCTGGAGTCGAGGGACAGACACTGAAGCTTTCTTT. Using reference TRBV30 and TRBJ1-1 for the parts outside the CDR3, the full variable domain is SQTIHQWPATLVQPVGSPLSLECTVEGTSNPNLYWYRQAAGRGLQLLFYSVGIGQISSEVPQNLSASRPQDRQFILSSKKLLLSDSGFYLCAWSRGTDTEAFFGQGTRLTVV.

The chain joins TRBV10-3 to TRBJ1-1; 8 bases are a match to TRBD1. Trimming removed 5 bases from V and 7 bases from J; junction bases left unmatched: 18. CDR1 is ENHRY, CDR2 SYGVKD, per germline. This CDR3 region has 17 residues. For the CDR3, the DNA is TGTGCCATCAGTCCCCAACCCTTCCTGACAGGGGAGGGTGAAGCTTTCTTT. Translating gives CAISPQPFLTGEGEAFF.

The V call is TRBV9, the J call TRBJ2-2; no clear D gene. This CDR3 is 14 amino acids long. V lost 0 bases and J lost 3, with 6 bases in between. Germline-derived CDR1 and CDR2 are SGDLS and YYNGEE. The CDR3 loop reads CASSVGQYTGELFF. In nucleotides, the CDR3 is TGTGCCAGCAGCGTAGGTCAGTACACCGGGGAGCTGTTTTTT.

This rearrangement joins TRBV25-1 to TRBJ2-3; 9 nucleotides line up with TRBD2. This CDR3 has 14 amino acids. Germline V gene data show CDR1 as MGHDK and CDR2 as SYGVNS. The V segment lost 5 bases and the J segment 5 bases; nucleotides outside the gene matches: 5. CDR3 DNA: TGTGCCAGCAGTACGGGACTAGCAAGAGATACGCAGTATTTT. Translation: CASSTGLARDTQYF.

The genes are TRBV6-5 and TRBJ2-2, with 7 bases matching TRBD1. Unmatched junction bases numbered 5, after V lost 6 bases and J lost 4 bases. Germline V gives CDR1 MNHEY, CDR2 SVGAGI. This CDR3 has 14 residues. The CDR3 protein is CASRAGGITGELFF. The CDR3 bases are TGTGCCAGCAGGGCAGGGGGTATCACCGGGGAGCTGTTTTTT.

The V call is TRBV13, the J call TRBJ1-1; 7 bases fit TRBD1. Germline loops: CDR1 PRHDT, CDR2 FYEKMQ (reference sequence). There are 13 residues in the CDR3. Trimming at V came to 4 bases and at J to 8 bases, leaving 7 bases not matched to a gene. CDR3 coding DNA: TGTGCCAGCAGCTCCACTAGACAGGGAGAAGCTTTCTTT. It codes for CASSSTRQGEAFF.

The J gene is TRBJ1-2, the V gene TRBV10-3; D possibly corresponds to TRBD1 (5 bases). This CDR3 region has 15 residues. In germline, CDR1 is ENHRY, CDR2 SYGVKD. Trimming took 6 bases from V and 4 from J, leaving 18 bases between them. CDR3 residues: CAISRTSGEGYGYTF. The CDR3 DNA sequence: TGTGCCATCAGCCGTACCTCGGGGGAGGGCTATGGCTACACCTTC.

The genes are TRBV7-6 and TRBJ1-5, with TRBD1 identical over 7 bases. Losses at the gene ends were 1 base for V and 6 bases for J; bases not matched to a gene: 6. The CDR3 consists of 15 residues. Germline CDR1 SGHVS, CDR2 FNYEAQ. CDR3 in DNA: TGTGCCAGCAGCTTAGGACAGGGCCTCTTTCAGCCCCAGCATTTT. Protein: CASSLGQGLFQPQHF.

This clone was recorded once. The chain is built from TRBV15 and TRBJ1-5, with D hard to call. Trimming removed 3 bases at V and 9 bases at J, with 15 bases between. This CDR3 spans 14 amino acids. Germline CDR1 is LNHNV and CDR2 is YYDKDF (reference sequence). CDR3 DNA sequence: TGTGCCACCAGCAGGGATAAGACTGTATCGCCCCAGCATTTT. Protein product: CATSRDKTVSPQHF.